This record concerns one TCR beta chain sequence. Antigen unknown. CDR1 is LGHNA, CDR2 YSLEER, per germline. Trimming cost V 1 base and J 4 bases, with 9 bases left between them. The CDR3 consists of 14 residues. This record belongs to a study of T cells after yellow fever vaccination. Notes on the study in general: Reappearance after the booster was observed for most primary-vaccination clones (96% CD4, over 70% CD8). A weaker secondary response peaked on day 5, the primary on day 15.

MiXCR was run by TCRdb on the 5' RACE reads, yielding one entry per CDR3 protein. The data show about 430,000 distinct CDR3 sequences, 15% to 20% seen once. The J gene is TRBJ2-3, the V gene TRBV4-3; D not resolved. The specimen comprised PBMCs, sampled before the yellow fever booster vaccination. The clonotype originates from a man between 18 and 29 years old who received the YFV17D yellow fever vaccine. The CDR3 spells CASSQANGPDTQYF. The CDR3 bases are TGCGCCAGCAGCCAAGCTAACGGTCCAGATACGCAGTATTTT.